These T cell receptor beta chains were read from a single sample in a study of molecular identifiers for immune sequencing clone quantification. TCRdb called the PCR reads again in MiXCR, with one record for every CDR3 protein. The sample consists of about 640,000 distinct CDR3 sequences, approximately 20% of them appearing once. Sequencing was done on a sample of naive CD8+ T cells from blood, with Jurkat cell RNA spiked in. The receptors were gathered from a human donor in good health. Some libraries in this study had Jurkat cell RNA spiked in. Both conserved end residues are part of each CDR3. A D gene is named only where the DNA matches it firmly. Only some rows state a clone size, as once, few, many or a class for expanded clones.

cdr3_aa | cdr3_nt | d_call | j_call | v_call | clone_size
CATSDSGQYNEQFF | TGTGCCACCAGTGATTCAGGACAGTATAATGAGCAGTTCTTC | . | TRBJ2-1 | TRBV24-1 | many
CASSYSGATGAFF | TGTGCCAGCAGTTACTCTGGCGCCACCGGAGCTTTCTTT | . | TRBJ1-1 | TRBV6-5 | many
CASTLDRTTEAFF | TGCGCCAGCACCTTGGACAGGACGACTGAAGCTTTCTTT | TRBD1 | TRBJ1-1 | TRBV10-2 | many
CASSPGQGRRSLWTEAFF | TGTGCCAGCAGCCCTGGACAGGGGAGGAGAAGTCTTTGGACTGAAGCTTTCTTT | TRBD1 | TRBJ1-1 | TRBV27 | few
CSARWQTYEQYF | TGCAGTGCTAGATGGCAGACCTACGAGCAGTACTTC | . | TRBJ2-7 | TRBV20-1 | many
CASSDTSVTNTGELFF | TGTGCCAGCAGTGACACTAGCGTCACGAACACCGGGGAGCTGTTTTTT | TRBD2 | TRBJ2-2 | TRBV6-5 | .
CASSQGRFEAFF | TGTGCCAGCAGTCAGGGACGGTTTGAAGCTTTCTTT | . | TRBJ1-1 | TRBV6-5 | many
CSVTGGTDTQYF | TGCAGCGTCACAGGGGGCACAGATACGCAGTATTTT | TRBD1 | TRBJ2-3 | TRBV29-1 | many
CASSPQDNSGNTIYF | TGTGCCAGCTCACCACAGGATAACTCTGGAAACACCATATATTTT | . | TRBJ1-3 | TRBV18 | .
CASSPTEKLAGPPDHIQYF | TGCGCCAGCAGCCCGACAGAAAAGCTAGCGGGACCTCCGGATCACATTCAGTACTTC | TRBD2 | TRBJ2-4 | TRBV4-1 | .